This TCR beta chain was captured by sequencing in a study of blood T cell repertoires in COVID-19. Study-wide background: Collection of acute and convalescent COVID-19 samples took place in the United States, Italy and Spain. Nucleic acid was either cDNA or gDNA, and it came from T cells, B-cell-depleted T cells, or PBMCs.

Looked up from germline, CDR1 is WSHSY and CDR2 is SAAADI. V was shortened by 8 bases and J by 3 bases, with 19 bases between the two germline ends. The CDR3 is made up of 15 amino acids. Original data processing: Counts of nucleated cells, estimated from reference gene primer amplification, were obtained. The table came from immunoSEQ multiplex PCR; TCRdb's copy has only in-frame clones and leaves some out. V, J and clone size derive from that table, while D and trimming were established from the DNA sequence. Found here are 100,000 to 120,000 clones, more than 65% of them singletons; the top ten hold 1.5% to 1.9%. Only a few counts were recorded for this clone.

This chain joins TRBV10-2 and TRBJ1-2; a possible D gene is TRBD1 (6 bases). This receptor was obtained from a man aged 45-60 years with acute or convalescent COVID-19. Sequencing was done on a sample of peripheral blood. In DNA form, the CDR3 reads TGCGCCAGCTCAGGGGTCAGCGCACCTTACTATGGCTACACCTTC. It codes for CASSGVSAPYYGYTF.